The source of this T cell receptor beta chain is a study of cytomegalovirus exposure and HLA in healthy donors. The PCR had 60 Vbeta and 13 Jbeta primers. TCRdb's copy holds only in-frame clones and misses some; the assay was immunoSEQ multiplex PCR. The sample includes around 150,000 clones, under 90% of them seen just once. Germline CDR1 and CDR2: SEHNR and FQNEAQ (reference sequence). This CDR3 has 15 residues. The V end was cut by 5 bases, the J end by 4 bases, with 15 bases between. Findings and limits, study-wide: Later on, an analysis showed TCR association rates differing by HLA locus, with DRB1 the most and HLA-C the fewest. Some V segments, including TRBV6-2 and TRBV6-3, were excluded as indistinguishable. Reportedly, a later analysis found an Asian-associated ancestry cluster had fewer N-insertions than the roughly 700-donor mean.

On this clone: What it recognizes is unknown.

V gene TRBV7-9 combines with J gene TRBJ2-1, with D possibly matching TRBD2 (5 bases). Sequencing was performed on PBMCs. This TCR derives from a man aged 30-40 years in good health and CMV-seronegative. The CDR3 bases are TGTGCCAGCAGCCCTAAAGGCGGGTTTTACAATGAGCAGTTCTTC. Amino acid sequence: CASSPKGGFYNEQFF.